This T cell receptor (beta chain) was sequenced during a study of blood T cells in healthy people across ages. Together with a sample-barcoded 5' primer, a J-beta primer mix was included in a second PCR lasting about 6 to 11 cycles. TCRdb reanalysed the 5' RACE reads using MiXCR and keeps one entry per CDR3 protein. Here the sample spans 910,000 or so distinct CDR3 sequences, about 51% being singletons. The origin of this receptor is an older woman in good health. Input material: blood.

CDR3 nucleotide sequence: TGTGCCAGCAGCTTAGGCCCAGCTGCGAGCTCCTACGAGCAGTACTTC. It encodes CASSLGPAASSYEQYF. The rearrangement joins TRBV7-2 to TRBJ2-7; no firm D call. The CDR3 spans 16 residues. CDR1 and CDR2 from the germline V gene are SGHTA and FQGNSA. Trimming shortened V by 1 base and J by 0 bases, and 13 bases separated the two germline ends.